This is a list of T cell receptor beta chains from one sample in a study of blood T cell repertoires in COVID-19. Clones were read by immunoSEQ multiplex PCR, and TCRdb kept only the in-frame ones, dropping some. The sample lists roughly 410,000 clones; 89% were seen once. Sequences were obtained from peripheral blood. All receptors come from a woman between 40 and 50 years old with COVID-19, enrolled during active disease. Both conserved end residues are part of each CDR3. Each record gives: J gene, V gene, clone size, D gene, CDR3 DNA, CDR3 protein. The D gene is left open where the match is weak. Where a row states a size, it is once, few, many or the class of an expanded clone; other rows omit it.

TRBJ1-4,TRBV5-4,once,.,TGTGCCAGCAGCCTACAGGGTGATGAAAAACTGTTTTTT,CASSLQGDEKLFF
TRBJ2-1,TRBV9,.,TRBD2,TGTGCCAGCAGCGTAGGACCAGCGGGAGTTGAAAATGAGCAGTTCTTC,CASSVGPAGVENEQFF
TRBJ2-7,TRBV5-6,.,TRBD2,TGTGCCAGCAGCTTGGCCAATCCTAGCGGGTGGACCTACGAGCAGTACTTC,CASSLANPSGWTYEQYF
TRBJ1-2,TRBV4-1,.,TRBD1,TGCGCCAGCAGGGGGACAGGGGGCGCCAACTATGGCTACACCTTC,CASRGTGGANYGYTF
TRBJ1-4,TRBV9,.,.,TGTGCCAGCAGCGTTACAGGGCACACTAATGAAAAACTGTTTTTT,CASSVTGHTNEKLFF
TRBJ1-4,TRBV6-1,once,.,TGTGCCAGCAGTGAATATCGCGGGCTTGCAACTAATGAAAAACTGTTTTTT,CASSEYRGLATNEKLFF
TRBJ2-5,TRBV2,.,.,TGTGCCAGCATGGGCGGGACCTTCCAAGAGACCCAGTACTTC,CASMGGTFQETQYF
TRBJ2-1,TRBV7-2,once,.,TGTGCCAGCAGCTTAGTCGGCTACCTAGACAATGAGCAGTTCTTC,CASSLVGYLDNEQFF
TRBJ2-7,TRBV11-2,.,TRBD1,TGTGCCAGCAGCTTTTCAGGGGGCTGGTCGGAGCAGTACTTC,CASSFSGGWSEQYF
TRBJ1-1,TRBV6-5,.,TRBD1,TGTGCCAGCACTCGGACAGGGGACACTGAAGCTTTCTTT,CASTRTGDTEAFF
TRBJ1-4,TRBV12-3/TRBV12-4,.,.,TGTGCCAGCAGCCCAGGGCAGGGGAAAAAACTGTTTTTT,CASSPGQGKKLFF
TRBJ2-1,TRBV3-1/TRBV3-2,.,TRBD1,TGTGCCAGCAGCCTTGCATACAGGGGTGCTGAGCAGTTCTTC,CASSLAYRGAEQFF
TRBJ2-3,TRBV5-5,.,.,TGTGCCAGCAGCTTCAGGGGCAGGAGCACAGATACGCAGTATTTT,CASSFRGRSTDTQYF
TRBJ2-1,TRBV10-3,.,TRBD2,TGTGCCATAGCCCAAGGACTAGCGGTCAACAATGAGCAGTTCTTC,CAIAQGLAVNNEQFF
TRBJ2-1,TRBV19,.,.,TGTGCCAGTAGTGAGTGGCGGGGTGCCGCCTACAATGAGCAGTTCTTC,CASSEWRGAAYNEQFF
TRBJ2-3,TRBV27,.,.,TGTGCCAGCAGTTTCCGGGATCATTTAGATACGCAGTATTTT,CASSFRDHLDTQYF
TRBJ1-2,TRBV27,.,TRBD1,TGTGCCAGCAGTTTTACCGGGACAGTCCTTAACTATGGCTACACCTTC,CASSFTGTVLNYGYTF
TRBJ1-4,TRBV27,.,TRBD1,TGTGCCAGCAGAAAGGCAGGGGGCAGTGAAAAACTGTTTTTT,CASRKAGGSEKLFF
TRBJ1-2,TRBV15,once,TRBD1,TGTGCCACCAGCAATTGGGGGGGACAGGGTTCGTATGGCTACACCTTC,CATSNWGGQGSYGYTF
TRBJ2-5,TRBV11-3,.,TRBD2,TGTGCCAGCAGCTTAGTTCTAGCGGGAATTGGGCGCCAAGAGACCCAGTACTTC,CASSLVLAGIGRQETQYF
TRBJ2-1,TRBV6-1,once,.,TGTGCCAGCAGTGAACTCAGACAGACGAATGAGCAGTTCTTC,CASSELRQTNEQFF
TRBJ1-2,TRBV6-2/TRBV6-3,.,.,TGTGCCAGCAGTCGCGAGGGGGTATATGGCTACACCTTC,CASSREGVYGYTF
TRBJ2-7,TRBV5-4,.,.,TGTGCCAGCACCCCAGAGGGTACCTACGAGCAGTACTTC,CASTPEGTYEQYF
TRBJ1-5,TRBV28,.,.,TGTGCCAGCGACGACAGGTCGGTTCAGCCCCAGCATTTT,CASDDRSVQPQHF
TRBJ2-2,TRBV27,.,TRBD1,TGTGCCAGTGGGCAGGGGGCGGCCGGGGAGCTGTTTTTT,CASGQGAAGELFF